This T cell receptor beta chain was profiled in a study of cytomegalovirus exposure and HLA in healthy donors. For the study at large: Of the donors genotyped, several hundred in all, less than 90% fell in the Caucasian-associated ancestry cluster. Findings and caveats of the study: Among the CMV-associated chains, a few were confirmed in vitro as specific for CMV antigens.

The PCR was carried out with 60 Vbeta primers and 13 Jbeta primers. The assay was immunoSEQ multiplex PCR, and TCRdb's table has in-frame clones only and misses some. The data contain approximately 60,000 clones, nearly 85% of them singletons. Remarks on this clone: No antigen is known for it.

Germline values: CDR1 SGHVS, CDR2 FQNEAQ. V lost 6 bases and J lost 2; bases outside the gene matches: 13. The CDR3 is 19 residues long. This chain joins TRBV7-8 and TRBJ2-3; 14 positions agree with TRBD2. The clonotype comes from a man aged 30 to 45 in good health and CMV-seronegative. Sequenced sample: PBMCs. The CDR3 DNA reads as TGTGCCAGCAGGATGGCGGGGACTAGCGGGAGTAGGGACACAGATACGCAGTATTTT. Translating gives CASRMAGTSGSRDTDTQYF.